Presented here are 15 T cell receptor beta chains from one specimen sequenced in a study of memory CD8 T cells in hepatitis C reinfection. Profiled with immunoSEQ multiplex PCR; TCRdb holds only in-frame clones, not every one. The data contain approximately 51,000 clones, under 90% of them singletons. As to time point: pre-reinfection, 55 to 20 weeks before reinfection detection. TCR sequencing was done directly ex vivo on sorted cells, without expansion in vitro. The sequencing input was naive CD8+ T cells sorted from blood. These TCRs come from a man aged 18 to 29 with hepatitis C virus infection.

The gene calls are TRBV13 and TRBJ1-1; 9 positions agree with TRBD1. V shed 4 bases, J shed 5 bases, and the junction held 8 bases outside the gene matches. The CDR3 is 15 residues long. Germline CDR1 and CDR2: PRHDT and FYEKMQ (reference sequence). In DNA, the CDR3 is TGTGCCAGCAGCTCGTTTAGGACAGGGGAAACTGAAGCTTTCTTT. Encoded protein: CASSSFRTGETEAFF. Looking up the rest from reference TRBV13 and TRBJ1-1 gives the full variable domain: AAGVIQSPRHLIKEKRETATLKCYPIPRHDTVYWYQQGPGQDPQFLISFYEKMQSDKGSIPDRFSAQQFSDYHSELNMSSLELGDSALYFCASSSFRTGETEAFFGQGTRLTVV.

This chain's CDR3 is CASSISWAGANVLTF. The CDR3 region has the DNA TGTGCCAGTAGTATTAGCTGGGCTGGGGCCAACGTCCTGACTTTC. The genes are TRBV19 and TRBJ2-6; D gene uncertain. The CDR3 loop spans 15 amino acids. The V end lost 3 bases, the J end lost 2 bases, and 8 bases lay between the germline ends. Looked up from germline, CDR1 is LNHDA and CDR2 is SQIVND (reference sequence).

This clone showed up just once. This chain links TRBV6-5 with TRBJ1-6, with D possibly matching TRBD1 (5 bases). Germline assignment: CDR1 MNHEY and CDR2 SVGAGI. CDR3 length equals 15 residues. V shed 4 bases and J shed 7 bases, with 14 bases lying between them. The CDR3 DNA sequence: TGTGCCAGCAGTTCGTCCTCGGGGGGGAATTCACCCCTCCACTTT. It specifies CASSSSSGGNSPLHF.

The chain links TRBV2 to TRBJ2-1, with D perhaps TRBD1 (6 bases). Germline CDR1 SNHLY, CDR2 FYNNEI. The V and J ends lost 0 bases and 0 bases respectively, with 9 bases between them. CDR3 length: 16 amino acids. The CDR3 region is CASSEAGTISYNEQFF. The CDR3 DNA reads as TGTGCCAGCAGTGAAGCGGGGACAATCTCCTACAATGAGCAGTTCTTC.

The genes are TRBV5-8 and TRBJ2-1; 7 bases map to TRBD2. The V gene end was trimmed by 7 bases and the J gene end by 9 bases; junction bases not matched to a gene: 4. Looked up from germline, CDR1 is SGHTS and CDR2 is YDEGEE. The CDR3 loop spans 11 amino acids. Here the CDR3 DNA reads TGTGCCAGCCAGAGCGGGATTGAGCAGTTCTTC. This encodes CASQSGIEQFF. Using reference TRBV5-8 and TRBJ2-1 for the parts outside the CDR3, the full variable domain is EAGVTQSPTHLIKTRGQQATLRCSPISGHTSVYWYQQALGLGLQFLLWYDEGEERNRGNFPPRFSGRQFPNYSSELNVNALELEDSALYLCASQSGIEQFFGPGTRLTVL.

The chain carries TRBV28 and TRBJ1-1; D perhaps matches TRBD1 (6 bases). The CDR3 length is 14 residues. The V and J ends lost 6 bases and 5 bases respectively, with 16 bases between them. CDR1 MDHEN and CDR2 SYDVKM come from the germline V gene. The CDR3 DNA follows: TGTGCCAGCAGCGCTGTGGGGGCTCATACTGAAGCTTTCTTT. Residues: CASSAVGAHTEAFF.

The CDR3 region is CASSLGQGPYNEQFF. The CDR3 DNA is TGTGCCAGCAGCCTAGGACAGGGCCCCTACAATGAGCAGTTCTTC. The chain recombines TRBV6-5 with TRBJ2-1, with 8 bases fitting TRBD1. This CDR3 comprises 15 residues. The trim removed 6 bases at V and 2 bases at J, leaving 6 bases unmatched. CDR1 and CDR2 (germline): MNHEY, SVGAGI.

The chain has TRBV7-8 and TRBJ2-4, with TRBD2 matching 10 bases. Germline lookup yields CDR1 SGHVS and CDR2 FQNEAQ. This CDR3 contains 16 residues. Germline trimming cut 0 bases from V and 8 bases from J; bases unmatched to any gene: 7. The CDR3 sequence: CASSLASGGAIDIQYF. CDR3 sequence (DNA): TGTGCCAGCAGCTTAGCCAGCGGGGGGGCTATAGACATTCAGTACTTC.

This chain links TRBV27 with TRBJ2-7; 10 bases match TRBD2. V trimming: 2 bases; J trimming: 4 bases; junction bases outside the gene matches: 5. Germline CDR1 MNHEY, CDR2 SMNVEV (reference sequence). CDR3 length: 15 amino acids. The CDR3 DNA sequence: TGTGCCAGCAGTTTAGGGGCTAGCGGGAGTTACGAGCAGTACTTC. Protein product: CASSLGASGSYEQYF.

This chain uses TRBV6-1 with TRBJ2-3, with 7 bases that match TRBD1. The germline V gene encodes CDR1 MNHNS and CDR2 SASEGT. CDR3 length equals 13 residues. With 8 bases clipped from V and 2 bases from J, the junction kept 4 bases outside the gene matches. CDR3 nucleotides: TGTGCCAGCGGTGGACAGGACACAGATACGCAGTATTTT. Residues: CASGGQDTDTQYF.

The chain uses TRBV7-9 and TRBJ1-2, with no clear D. The germline V and J ends were trimmed by 0 bases and 5 bases, with 10 bases remaining between them. The CDR3 sequence is 14 residues long. The germline gives CDR1 SEHNR, CDR2 FQNEAQ (reference sequence). This CDR3 reads CASSLAAGEYGYTF. CDR3 sequence (DNA): TGTGCCAGCAGCTTAGCGGCCGGGGAATATGGCTACACCTTC.

This chain uses TRBV29-1 with TRBJ2-7, with unresolved D. Trimming stripped 0 bases from V and 0 bases from J, with 15 bases between. This CDR3 spans 16 amino acids. The germline gives CDR1 SQVTM, CDR2 ANQGSEA. The CDR3 region is CSVEDNGPGSSYEQYF. The CDR3 region has the DNA TGCAGCGTTGAAGATAATGGGCCAGGCAGCTCCTACGAGCAGTACTTC.

The chain has TRBV6-1 and TRBJ1-2, with no clear D. This CDR3 spans 13 amino acids. Germline loops: CDR1 MNHNS, CDR2 SASEGT. The V and J ends lost 4 bases and 2 bases respectively, with 8 bases between them. CDR3 protein: CASSGLLNYGYTF. CDR3 nucleotide sequence: TGTGCCAGCAGTGGACTACTGAACTATGGCTACACCTTC.

The V and J genes are TRBV4-1 and TRBJ2-2; 15 bases agree with TRBD2. Trimming at V came to 4 bases and at J to 4 bases, leaving 13 bases not matched to a gene. Germline V gene data show CDR1 as MGHRA and CDR2 as YSYEKL. CDR3 size: 20 residues. The CDR3 here is CASSLSIGLAGGPSTGELFF. CDR3 nucleotide sequence: TGCGCCAGCAGCCTCTCAATCGGACTAGCGGGAGGGCCGAGCACCGGGGAGCTGTTTTTT.

The genes are TRBV7-9 and TRBJ2-7, with 7 nucleotides matching TRBD1. Germline lookup yields CDR1 SEHNR and CDR2 FQNEAQ (reference sequence). The CDR3 totals 13 residues. Losses at the gene ends were 3 bases for V and 6 bases for J; bases not matched to a gene: 5. The CDR3 here is CASSFQGVGEQYV. CDR3 in DNA: TGTGCCAGCAGCTTTCAGGGGGTCGGCGAGCAGTACGTC.